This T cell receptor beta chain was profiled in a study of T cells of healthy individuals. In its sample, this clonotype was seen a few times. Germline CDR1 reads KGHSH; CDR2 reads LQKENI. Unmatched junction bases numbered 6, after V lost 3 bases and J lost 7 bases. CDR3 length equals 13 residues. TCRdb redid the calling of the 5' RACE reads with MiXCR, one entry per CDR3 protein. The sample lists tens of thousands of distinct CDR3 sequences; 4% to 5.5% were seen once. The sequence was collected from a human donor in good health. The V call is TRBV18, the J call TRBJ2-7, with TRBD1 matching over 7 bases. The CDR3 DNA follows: TGTGCCAGCTCACCCAAACAGGGGAGTGAGCAGTACTTC. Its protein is CASSPKQGSEQYF. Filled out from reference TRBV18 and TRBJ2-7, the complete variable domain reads NAGVMQNPRHLVRRRGQEARLRCSPMKGHSHVYWYRQLPEEGLKFMVYLQKENIIDESGMPKERFSAEFPKEGPSILRIQQVVRGDSAAYFCASSPKQGSEQYFGPGTRLTVT.